The present entry profiles one TCR beta chain with its context. The source of the sample is a study of shared clonotypes between healthy human individuals. Assay: immunoSEQ multiplex PCR; the TCRdb copy retains only in-frame clones and omits some. Here the sample spans about 360,000 clones, roughly 80% being singletons. Trimming pared 2 bases from V and 2 bases from J, leaving 13 bases between. Per the germline V gene, CDR1 is SGHVS and CDR2 is FQNEAQ. CDR3 length: 15 residues. The TCR sequence derives from a man under 40 in good health. The sample consisted of memory CD4+ T cells sorted from blood. The subset is: CD45RA-negative fraction. This chain uses TRBV7-8 with TRBJ2-7; maybe TRBD2 (5 bases). CDR3 residues: CASSLSGGSAYEQYF. CDR3 in DNA: TGTGCCAGCAGCTTATCGGGCGGGTCGGCCTACGAGCAGTACTTC.